This T cell receptor (beta chain) is drawn from a study of beta chain features in type 1 diabetes. Notes on the study in general: High TCR expression in some cells could lead to their over-representation in cDNA sequencing.

Expressed TCRB transcripts were sequenced after all isolated RNA was converted to cDNA. The method was immunoSEQ multiplex PCR; TCRdb's version includes in-frame clones alone and lacks a portion of them. This sample has hundreds of thousands of clones; around 15% occur once, and the top ten carry approximately 0.087%. On this clone: Antigen unknown.

Sample: naive CD4+ T cells from blood. The receptor was isolated from a man between 18 and 29 years old in good health.

The CDR3 reads CASSFEGGGTEAFF. Here the CDR3 DNA reads TGTGCCAGCAGCTTTGAGGGCGGCGGCACTGAAGCTTTCTTT. The chain employs TRBV11-2 and TRBJ1-1; D call uncertain. V lost 3 bases and J lost 4, with 12 bases in between. Germline V CDR1 and CDR2: SGHAT, FQNNGV. There are 14 residues in the CDR3.